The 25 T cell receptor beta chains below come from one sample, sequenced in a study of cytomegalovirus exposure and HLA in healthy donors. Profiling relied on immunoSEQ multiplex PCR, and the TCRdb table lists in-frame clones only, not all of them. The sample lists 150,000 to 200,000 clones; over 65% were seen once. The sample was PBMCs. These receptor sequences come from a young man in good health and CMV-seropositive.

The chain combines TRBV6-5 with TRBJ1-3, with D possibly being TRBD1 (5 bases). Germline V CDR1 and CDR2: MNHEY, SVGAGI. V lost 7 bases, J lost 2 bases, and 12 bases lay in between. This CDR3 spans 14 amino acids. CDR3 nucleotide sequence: TGTGCCAGCACCCTAACGGGGGCTGGAAACACCATATATTTT. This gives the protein CASTLTGAGNTIYF.

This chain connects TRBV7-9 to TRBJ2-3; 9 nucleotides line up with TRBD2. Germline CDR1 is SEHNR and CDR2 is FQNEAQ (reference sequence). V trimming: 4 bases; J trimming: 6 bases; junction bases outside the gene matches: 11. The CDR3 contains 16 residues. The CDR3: CASSSPTGGRGDTQYF. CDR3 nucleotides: TGTGCCAGCAGCTCACCCACTGGCGGGAGGGGGGATACGCAGTATTTT.

The CDR3 sequence is CASSPGMESSNQPQHF. The CDR3 DNA sequence: TGTGCCAGCTCACCCGGAATGGAGAGTAGCAATCAGCCCCAGCATTTT. The chain is built from TRBV18 and TRBJ1-5; D call uncertain. This CDR3 comprises 16 residues. V gave up 3 bases and J gave up 0 bases, with 12 bases separating them. Germline lookup yields CDR1 KGHSH and CDR2 LQKENI.

CDR3 in amino acids: CASSVFSGLNEKLFF. CDR3 sequence (DNA): TGTGCCAGCAGCGTATTTAGCGGCCTTAATGAAAAACTGTTTTTT. The chain recombines TRBV9 with TRBJ1-4; D unclear. Germline V lookup: CDR1 SGDLS, CDR2 YYNGEE. The V end was cut by 1 base, the J end by 4 bases, with 11 bases between. The CDR3 length is 15 residues.

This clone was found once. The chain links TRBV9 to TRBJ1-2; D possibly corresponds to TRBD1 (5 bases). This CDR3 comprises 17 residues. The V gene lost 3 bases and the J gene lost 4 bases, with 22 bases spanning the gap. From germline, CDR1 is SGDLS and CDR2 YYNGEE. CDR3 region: CASSELGNGAGSYGYTF. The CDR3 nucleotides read TGTGCCAGCAGCGAGCTCGGGAACGGGGCGGGGTCCTATGGCTACACCTTC.

For the CDR3, the DNA is TGTGCCAGCAGGCAGACAGCGGGAGCGTACGAGCAGTACTTC. Protein sequence: CASRQTAGAYEQYF. This chain joins TRBV28 and TRBJ2-7; TRBD2 agrees at 8 bases. This CDR3 contains 14 residues. Trimming cost V 6 bases and J 4 bases; bases outside gene matches: 8. CDR1 and CDR2 (germline): MDHEN, SYDVKM.

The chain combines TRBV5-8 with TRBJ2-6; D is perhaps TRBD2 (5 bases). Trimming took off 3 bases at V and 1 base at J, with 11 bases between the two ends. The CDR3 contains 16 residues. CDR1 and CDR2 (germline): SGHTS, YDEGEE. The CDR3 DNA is TGTGCCAGCAGCTCCTACGGGGTATCTGGGGCCAACGTCCTGACTTTC. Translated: CASSSYGVSGANVLTF.

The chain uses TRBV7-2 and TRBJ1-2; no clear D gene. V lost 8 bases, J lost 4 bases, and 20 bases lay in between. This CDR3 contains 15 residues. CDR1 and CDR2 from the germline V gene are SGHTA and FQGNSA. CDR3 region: CASGLSGSGIYGYTF. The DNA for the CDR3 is TGTGCCAGCGGACTATCGGGGTCGGGGATCTATGGCTACACCTTC.

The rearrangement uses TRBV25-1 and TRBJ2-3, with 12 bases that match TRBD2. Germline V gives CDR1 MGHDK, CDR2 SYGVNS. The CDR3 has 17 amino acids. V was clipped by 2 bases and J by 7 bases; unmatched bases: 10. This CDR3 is CASSEGLAGGPWNTQYF. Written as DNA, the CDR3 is TGTGCCAGCAGTGAAGGGCTAGCGGGAGGGCCCTGGAATACGCAGTATTTT.

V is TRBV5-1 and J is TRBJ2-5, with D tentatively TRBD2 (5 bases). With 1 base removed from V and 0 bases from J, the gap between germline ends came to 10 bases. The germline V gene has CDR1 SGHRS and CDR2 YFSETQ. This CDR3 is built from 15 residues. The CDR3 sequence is CASSLNGGDQETQYF. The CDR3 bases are TGCGCCAGCAGCTTGAATGGAGGCGACCAAGAGACCCAGTACTTC.

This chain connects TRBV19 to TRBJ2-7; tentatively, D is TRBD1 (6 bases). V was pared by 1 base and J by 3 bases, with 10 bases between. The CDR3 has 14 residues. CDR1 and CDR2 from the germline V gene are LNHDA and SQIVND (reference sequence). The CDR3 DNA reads TGTGCCAGTAGTATAGCGCCAGGGGTCTACGAGCAGTACTTC. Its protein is CASSIAPGVYEQYF.

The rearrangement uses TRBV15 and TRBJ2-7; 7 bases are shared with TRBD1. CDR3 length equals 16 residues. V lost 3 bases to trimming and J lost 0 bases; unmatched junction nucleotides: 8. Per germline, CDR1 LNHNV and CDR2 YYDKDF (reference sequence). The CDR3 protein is CATSSGDSQVSYEQYF. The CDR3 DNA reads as TGTGCCACCAGCAGTGGGGACAGTCAAGTCTCCTACGAGCAGTACTTC.

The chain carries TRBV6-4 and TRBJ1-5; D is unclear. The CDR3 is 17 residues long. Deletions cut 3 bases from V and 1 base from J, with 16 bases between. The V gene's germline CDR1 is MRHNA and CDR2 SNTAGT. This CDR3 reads CASSEGFRRSSNQPQHF. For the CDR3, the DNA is TGTGCCAGCAGTGAGGGATTTAGGAGGTCCAGCAATCAGCCCCAGCATTTT.

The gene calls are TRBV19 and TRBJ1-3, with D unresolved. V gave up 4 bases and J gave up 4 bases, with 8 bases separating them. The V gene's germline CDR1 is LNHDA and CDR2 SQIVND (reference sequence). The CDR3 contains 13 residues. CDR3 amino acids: CASSTGGGNTIYF. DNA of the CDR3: TGTGCCAGTAGTACCGGAGGCGGAAACACCATATATTTT.

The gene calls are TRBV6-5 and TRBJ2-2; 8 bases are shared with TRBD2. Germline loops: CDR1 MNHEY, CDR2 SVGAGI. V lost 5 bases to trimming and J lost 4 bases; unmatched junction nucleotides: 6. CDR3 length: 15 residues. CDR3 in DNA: TGTGCCAGCAGTCCCGGGACTAGACCCACCGGGGAGCTGTTTTTT. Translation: CASSPGTRPTGELFF.

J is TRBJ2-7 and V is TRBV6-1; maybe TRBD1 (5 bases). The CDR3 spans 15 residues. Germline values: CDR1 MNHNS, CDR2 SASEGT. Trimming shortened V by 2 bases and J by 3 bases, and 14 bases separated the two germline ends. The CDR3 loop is CASSESRRASYEQYF. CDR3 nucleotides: TGTGCCAGCAGTGAATCCCGCAGGGCCAGCTACGAGCAGTACTTC.

CDR3: CASSRRGLVDTQYF. CDR3 nucleotide sequence: TGTGCCAGCAGCCGCAGGGGTTTGGTAGATACGCAGTATTTT. The chain links TRBV28 to TRBJ2-3, with D perhaps matching TRBD1 (6 bases). Trimming cost V 6 bases and J 5 bases, with 15 bases left between them. Looked up from germline, CDR1 is MDHEN and CDR2 is SYDVKM. This CDR3 spans 14 amino acids.

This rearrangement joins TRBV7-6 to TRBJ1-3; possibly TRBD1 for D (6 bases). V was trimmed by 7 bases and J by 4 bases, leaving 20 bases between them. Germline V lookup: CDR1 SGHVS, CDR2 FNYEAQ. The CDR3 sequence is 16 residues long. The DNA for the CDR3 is TGTGCCAGCACCCCCGGGGGGGGCGCGGACGGAAACACCATATATTTT. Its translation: CASTPGGGADGNTIYF.

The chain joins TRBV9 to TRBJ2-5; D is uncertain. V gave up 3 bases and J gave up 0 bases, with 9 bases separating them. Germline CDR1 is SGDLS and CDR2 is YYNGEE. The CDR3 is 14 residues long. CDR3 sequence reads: CASSERRYQETQYF. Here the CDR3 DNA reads TGTGCCAGCAGCGAGAGGCGGTACCAAGAGACCCAGTACTTC. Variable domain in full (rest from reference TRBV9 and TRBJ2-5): DSGVTQTPKHLITATGQRVTLRCSPRSGDLSVYWYQQSLDQGLQFLIQYYNGEERAKGNILERFSAQQFPDLHSELNLSSLELGDSALYFCASSERRYQETQYFGPGTRLLVL.

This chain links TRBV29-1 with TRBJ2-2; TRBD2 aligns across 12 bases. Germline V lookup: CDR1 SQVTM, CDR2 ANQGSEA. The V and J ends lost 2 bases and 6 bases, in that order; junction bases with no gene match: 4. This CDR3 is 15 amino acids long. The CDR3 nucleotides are TGCAGCGTTGAAATCAGACTAGCGGGGGCCGGGGAGCTGTTTTTT. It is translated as CSVEIRLAGAGELFF.

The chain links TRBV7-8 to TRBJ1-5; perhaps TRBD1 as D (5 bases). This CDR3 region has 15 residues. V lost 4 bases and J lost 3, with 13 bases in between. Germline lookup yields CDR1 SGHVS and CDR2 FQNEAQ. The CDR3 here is CASSWGRVNNQPQHF. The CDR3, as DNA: TGTGCCAGCAGCTGGGGCAGGGTCAACAATCAGCCCCAGCATTTT.

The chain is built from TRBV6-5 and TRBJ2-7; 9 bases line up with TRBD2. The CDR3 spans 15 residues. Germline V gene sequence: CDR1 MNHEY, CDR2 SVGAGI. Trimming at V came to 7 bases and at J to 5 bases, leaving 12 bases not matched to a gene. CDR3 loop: CASIPSAGGANEQYF. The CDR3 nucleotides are TGTGCCAGCATCCCCTCGGCGGGGGGGGCTAACGAGCAGTACTTC.

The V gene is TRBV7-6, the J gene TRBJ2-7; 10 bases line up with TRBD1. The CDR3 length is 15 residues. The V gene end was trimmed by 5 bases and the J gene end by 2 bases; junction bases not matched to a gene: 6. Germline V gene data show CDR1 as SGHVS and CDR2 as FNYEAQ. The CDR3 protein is CASSARDRGPYEQYF. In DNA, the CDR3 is TGTGCCAGCAGCGCCCGGGACAGGGGTCCCTACGAGCAGTACTTC.

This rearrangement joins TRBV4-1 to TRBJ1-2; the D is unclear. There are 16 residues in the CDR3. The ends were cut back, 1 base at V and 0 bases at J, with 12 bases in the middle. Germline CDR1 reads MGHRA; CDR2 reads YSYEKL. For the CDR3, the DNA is TGCGCCAGCAGCCAAGTGGGCAACCCAGCTAACTATGGCTACACCTTC. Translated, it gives CASSQVGNPANYGYTF.

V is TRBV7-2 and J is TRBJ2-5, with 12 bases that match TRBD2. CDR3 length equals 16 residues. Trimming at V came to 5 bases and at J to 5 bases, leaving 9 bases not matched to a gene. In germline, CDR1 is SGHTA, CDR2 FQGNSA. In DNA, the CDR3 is TGTGCCAGCAGCGCCAGACTAGCGGGAGACAGGGAGACCCAGTACTTC. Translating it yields CASSARLAGDRETQYF.